This T cell receptor (beta chain) was captured in a study of cytomegalovirus exposure and HLA in healthy donors (dated by TCRdb to about 2017). Some background on the complete study: According to a later analysis, the 120 or so validation repertoires were produced on the same platform as the 700 or so repertoires of the first cohort. In addition to the first cohort of approximately 650 subjects, a separate validation cohort of approximately 130 different subjects was used. The study aimed to test whether cataloging public T cell receptors could reveal signatures of past pathogen exposure. To predict cytomegalovirus infection status, the study combined high-throughput TCR immunosequencing, statistical association of individual TCRs with disease status, and machine learning.

The library was prepared using the immunoSEQ multiplex PCR assay. Per the authors' processing: To diagnose cytomegalovirus status from the catalog of TCR beta chain sequences, a statistical classification framework was built. This is the immuneACCESS table as TCRdb keeps it, with only in-frame sequences that have V and J called. A part of the clones is gone; compared with another copy, unresolved V genes explain less than half, and the rest is unexplained. The V and J calls and the clone size are those of that table, but D and trimming were determined from the DNA. This sample holds 150,000 to 200,000 clones; 65% to 90% were observed only once. Approximately 2.1% of the sample belongs to the ten largest clones. Donors formed part of the validation cohort, which comprised some 120 subjects and was distinct from the first cohort of several hundred subjects. What the study reported, not specific to this receptor: A total of fewer than 200 TCR beta chains were listed by the study as associated with cytomegalovirus. Most TCR sequences were observed very rarely across donors, whereas some public TCRs were present in many individuals. The authors suggested that the approach could potentially be extended to other disease states and immunological phenotypes. In a later analysis, TCRs clustered in the first cohort were found to also tend to co-occur in the roughly 130 validation repertoires, with about 93% of cluster scores above 0. In both the original and validation cohorts, the classifier was reported to diagnose cytomegalovirus status with high specificity and sensitivity. In vitro tests confirmed that a few of the cytomegalovirus-associated TCR beta chains recognize cytomegalovirus antigens. The validation cohort had no HLA typing available for a later analysis, so co-occurrence within that cohort was assessed over all 120 or so repertoires.

As concerns this clone: Its antigen specificity is not known. One base away there is no much larger clone; base qualities are not given.

The source is a woman between 18 and 30 years old in good health and CMV-seronegative. The material sequenced was PBMCs.

The CDR3: CASSDPRKVPVVGETQYF. The nucleotide sequence reads TGTGCCAGCAGTGACCCTCGAAAAGTTCCGGTGGTCGGGGAGACCCAGTACTTC. The V and J genes are TRBV6-1 and TRBJ2-5; no D gene can be assigned with confidence. Inclusive of the bounding cysteine and phenylalanine, the CDR3 is 18 residues long. The entry retains the CDR3 DNA only, 54 bases that are in frame from base 1. Based on the germline V gene, the CDR1 and CDR2 sequences are MNHNS and SASEGT. V gives up 3 bases and J gives up 5 bases, and the segment between their germline ends measures 25 bases.